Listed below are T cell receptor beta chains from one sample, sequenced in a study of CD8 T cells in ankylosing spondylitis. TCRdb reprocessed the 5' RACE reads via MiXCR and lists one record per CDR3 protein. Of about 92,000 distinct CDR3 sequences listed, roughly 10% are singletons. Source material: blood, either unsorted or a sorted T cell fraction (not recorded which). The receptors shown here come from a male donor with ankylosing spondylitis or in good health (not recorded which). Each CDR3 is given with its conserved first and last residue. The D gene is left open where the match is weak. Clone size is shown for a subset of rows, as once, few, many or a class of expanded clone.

CDR3aa: CASSLQIAEKLFF
CDR3nt: TGTGCCAGCAGCCTGCAAATCGCGGAAAAACTGTTTTTT
v_gene: TRBV7-8
d_gene: -
abundance: many
j_gene: TRBJ1-4

CDR3aa: CAIVRDSSYEQYF
CDR3nt: TGTGCCATCGTCCGGGACAGTTCCTACGAGCAGTACTTC
v_gene: TRBV28
d_gene: TRBD1
abundance: many
j_gene: TRBJ2-7

CDR3aa: CASSPGTGIQPQHF
CDR3nt: TGTGCCAGCAGTCCAGGGACAGGGATTCAGCCCCAGCATTTT
v_gene: TRBV28
d_gene: TRBD1
abundance: many
j_gene: TRBJ1-5

CDR3aa: CASRHRDRGTGSGANVLTF
CDR3nt: TGTGCCAGCCGCCACCGGGACAGGGGGACTGGCTCTGGGGCCAACGTCCTGACTTTC
v_gene: TRBV27
d_gene: TRBD1
abundance: many
j_gene: TRBJ2-6

CDR3aa: CSASLMRESTDTQYF
CDR3nt: TGCAGTGCCTCATTAATGAGGGAGAGCACAGATACGCAGTATTTT
v_gene: TRBV20-1
d_gene: -
abundance: -
j_gene: TRBJ2-3

CDR3aa: CATSVGGHEQFF
CDR3nt: TGTGCCACCTCTGTTGGGGGCCATGAGCAGTTCTTC
v_gene: TRBV15
d_gene: -
abundance: -
j_gene: TRBJ2-1

CDR3aa: CSVERPGMKTQYF
CDR3nt: TGCAGCGTTGAACGGCCAGGGATGAAGACCCAGTACTTC
v_gene: TRBV29-1
d_gene: -
abundance: many
j_gene: TRBJ2-5

CDR3aa: CASKPAEGKNTEAFF
CDR3nt: TGTGCCAGCAAACCCGCGGAAGGGAAGAACACTGAAGCTTTCTTT
v_gene: TRBV28
d_gene: -
abundance: many
j_gene: TRBJ1-1

CDR3aa: CSAQTWTEAFF
CDR3nt: TGCAGCGCCCAAACTTGGACTGAAGCTTTCTTT
v_gene: TRBV29-1
d_gene: -
abundance: many
j_gene: TRBJ1-1

CDR3aa: CATSVFNEQFF
CDR3nt: TGTGCCACCAGTGTATTCAATGAGCAGTTCTTC
v_gene: TRBV24-1
d_gene: -
abundance: many
j_gene: TRBJ2-1

CDR3aa: CASSPTRSTEAFF
CDR3nt: TGTGCCAGCAGCCCCACCCGCAGCACTGAAGCTTTCTTT
v_gene: TRBV12-3/TRBV12-4
d_gene: -
abundance: many
j_gene: TRBJ1-1

CDR3aa: CASSPEQGHGETQYF
CDR3nt: TGTGCCAGCAGCCCAGAACAGGGACACGGGGAGACCCAGTACTTC
v_gene: TRBV7-3
d_gene: -
abundance: few
j_gene: TRBJ2-5

CDR3aa: CSARGGTSGEAYEQYF
CDR3nt: TGCAGTGCTAGAGGTGGGACTAGCGGGGAGGCCTACGAGCAGTACTTC
v_gene: TRBV20-1
d_gene: TRBD2
abundance: many
j_gene: TRBJ2-7

CDR3aa: CAWSVSTYNEQFF
CDR3nt: TGTGCCTGGAGTGTTTCTACCTACAATGAGCAGTTCTTC
v_gene: TRBV30
d_gene: -
abundance: -
j_gene: TRBJ2-1

CDR3aa: CASSFRTENTQYF
CDR3nt: TGTGCCAGCAGTTTCCGGACAGAAAATACCCAGTACTTC
v_gene: TRBV12-3/TRBV12-4
d_gene: -
abundance: many
j_gene: TRBJ2-5

CDR3aa: CASSGTIHNEQFF
CDR3nt: TGTGCCAGCAGCGGGACTATACACAATGAGCAGTTCTTC
v_gene: TRBV13
d_gene: TRBD2
abundance: many
j_gene: TRBJ2-1

CDR3aa: CASSFKGLGTETQYF
CDR3nt: TGTGCCAGCAGCTTTAAGGGACTGGGGACAGAGACCCAGTACTTC
v_gene: TRBV7-2
d_gene: -
abundance: -
j_gene: TRBJ2-5

CDR3aa: CAICLGGLGQGNYNQPQHF
CDR3nt: TGTGCCATCTGTTTAGGCGGGTTAGGACAGGGGAACTACAATCAGCCCCAGCATTTT
v_gene: TRBV28
d_gene: TRBD1
abundance: -
j_gene: TRBJ1-5

CDR3aa: CAISQDRVRAGYGYTF
CDR3nt: TGTGCCATCAGCCAAGATCGTGTAAGGGCTGGCTATGGCTACACCTTC
v_gene: TRBV3-1
d_gene: -
abundance: once
j_gene: TRBJ1-2

CDR3aa: CASSNPGLAEKNTQYF
CDR3nt: TGTGCCAGCAGTAATCCGGGACTAGCGGAAAAAAATACGCAGTATTTT
v_gene: TRBV6-1
d_gene: TRBD2
abundance: many
j_gene: TRBJ2-3

CDR3aa: CASSLSSGGTYTGELFF
CDR3nt: TGTGCCAGCAGTTTATCTAGCGGGGGAACGTACACCGGGGAGCTGTTTTTT
v_gene: TRBV12-3/TRBV12-4
d_gene: TRBD2
abundance: few
j_gene: TRBJ2-2

CDR3aa: CASSLARSTGVGDTQYF
CDR3nt: TGTGCCAGCAGTCTCGCCCGGTCTACAGGGGTGGGTGATACGCAGTATTTT
v_gene: TRBV27
d_gene: TRBD1
abundance: many
j_gene: TRBJ2-3

CDR3aa: CATSTGPRGSSTDTQYF
CDR3nt: TGTGCCACCAGTACGGGCCCCAGGGGTTCCAGCACAGATACGCAGTATTTT
v_gene: TRBV24-1
d_gene: -
abundance: many
j_gene: TRBJ2-3

CDR3aa: CASSYSDSGYYNEQFF
CDR3nt: TGTGCCAGCAGTTACTCCGATAGCGGTTACTACAATGAGCAGTTCTTC
v_gene: TRBV6-2/TRBV6-3
d_gene: -
abundance: many
j_gene: TRBJ2-1

CDR3aa: CSVAGVTGELFF
CDR3nt: TGCAGCGTTGCAGGGGTAACCGGGGAGCTGTTTTTT
v_gene: TRBV29-1
d_gene: -
abundance: many
j_gene: TRBJ2-2

CDR3aa: CSGQGNYGYTF
CDR3nt: TGCAGCGGCCAGGGCAACTATGGCTACACCTTC
v_gene: TRBV29-1
d_gene: -
abundance: many
j_gene: TRBJ1-2

CDR3aa: CASSPPGGTSYEQYF
CDR3nt: TGTGCCAGCAGCCCCCCCGGAGGCACCTCCTACGAGCAGTACTTC
v_gene: TRBV7-9
d_gene: -
abundance: -
j_gene: TRBJ2-7

CDR3aa: CASSGQGASSNYGYTF
CDR3nt: TGTGCCAGCAGCGGACAGGGGGCCTCATCTAACTATGGCTACACCTTC
v_gene: TRBV9
d_gene: TRBD1
abundance: many
j_gene: TRBJ1-2

CDR3aa: CASSDPGATIQETQYF
CDR3nt: TGTGCCAGCAGTGACCCCGGGGCTACGATCCAAGAGACCCAGTACTTC
v_gene: TRBV12-3/TRBV12-4
d_gene: -
abundance: many
j_gene: TRBJ2-5

CDR3aa: CASSESPQGNTIYF
CDR3nt: TGCGCCAGCAGTGAGTCGCCCCAAGGAAACACCATATATTTT
v_gene: TRBV5-1
d_gene: -
abundance: many
j_gene: TRBJ1-3

CDR3aa: CATRVLGTGELFF
CDR3nt: TGTGCCACCAGAGTGCTGGGTACCGGGGAGCTGTTTTTT
v_gene: TRBV15
d_gene: -
abundance: many
j_gene: TRBJ2-2

CDR3aa: CASRAASGGTGELFF
CDR3nt: TGTGCCAGCAGGGCGGCTAGCGGGGGTACCGGGGAGCTGTTTTTT
v_gene: TRBV5-4
d_gene: TRBD2
abundance: -
j_gene: TRBJ2-2

CDR3aa: CASSFTGVPAYEQYF
CDR3nt: TGTGCCAGCAGTTTTACAGGGGTCCCCGCCTACGAGCAGTACTTC
v_gene: TRBV27
d_gene: TRBD1
abundance: -
j_gene: TRBJ2-7

CDR3aa: CASTGSQETQYF
CDR3nt: TGCGCCAGCACGGGCAGTCAAGAGACCCAGTACTTC
v_gene: TRBV5-1
d_gene: -
abundance: many
j_gene: TRBJ2-5

CDR3aa: CASSLFRGEQFF
CDR3nt: TGTGCCAGCAGCTTATTCAGGGGTGAGCAGTTCTTC
v_gene: TRBV7-6
d_gene: -
abundance: many
j_gene: TRBJ2-1

CDR3aa: CASSDRDSSYEQYF
CDR3nt: TGCGCCAGCAGCGACCGGGACTCTTCCTACGAGCAGTACTTC
v_gene: TRBV5-1
d_gene: -
abundance: many
j_gene: TRBJ2-7

CDR3aa: CATHRGNTIYF
CDR3nt: TGTGCCACTCACCGGGGAAACACCATATATTTT
v_gene: TRBV7-2
d_gene: -
abundance: few
j_gene: TRBJ1-3

CDR3aa: CAWVGQGVTYNEQFF
CDR3nt: TGTGCCTGGGTCGGGCAGGGGGTTACCTACAATGAGCAGTTCTTC
v_gene: TRBV30
d_gene: TRBD1
abundance: -
j_gene: TRBJ2-1

CDR3aa: CASSLQEYNEQFF
CDR3nt: TGTGCCAGCAGCCTACAGGAATACAATGAGCAGTTCTTC
v_gene: TRBV12-3/TRBV12-4
d_gene: -
abundance: many
j_gene: TRBJ2-1

CDR3aa: CASSLESSGGYGKNIQYF
CDR3nt: TGTGCCAGCAGCTTAGAATCTAGCGGGGGGTACGGCAAAAACATTCAGTACTTC
v_gene: TRBV7-6
d_gene: TRBD2
abundance: many
j_gene: TRBJ2-4